This entry features one T cell receptor beta chain sequence. TCRdb redid the calling of the 5' RACE reads with MiXCR, one entry per CDR3 protein. The repertoire consists of 6,500 to 7,000 distinct CDR3 sequences, with 40% to 60% occurring once and the leading ten covering 3% to 3.5%. CDR1 MDHEN and CDR2 SYDVKM come from the germline V gene. CDR3 length equals 15 residues. The V gene lost 7 bases and the J gene lost 3 bases, with 15 bases spanning the gap. The sequence derives from a female donor with breast cancer. Sequences were obtained from naive CD4+ T cells sorted from a lymph node. Subset reported: naive CD4+ T cells, CD4+CD45RA+CD25-. V usage is TRBV28 and J usage is TRBJ1-4, with a possible D match to TRBD1 (5 bases). CDR3 sequence reads: CASTGTDGANEKLFF. The CDR3 DNA is TGTGCCAGCACCGGGACGGACGGGGCTAATGAAAAACTGTTTTTT. The full variable domain, completed using reference TRBV28 and TRBJ1-4, is DVKVTQSSRYLVKRTGEKVFLECVQDMDHENMFWYRQDPGLGLRLIYFSYDVKMKEKGDIPEGYSVSREKKERFSLILESASTNQTSMYLCASTGTDGANEKLFFGSGTQLSVL.